The clone carrying this TCR beta chain showed up many times. The antigen remains unidentified. The data were obtained in a study of CD8+ T cells in alopecia areata. Whole-study results and caveats: Expanded CD8+ clones among the top 100, and scalp clonality, were significantly decreased by tofacitinib. Links between baseline CD8+ expansion and response need larger treated cohorts. Sequences from scalp samples also cover resident alphabeta T cells of normal skin.

Treatment here: oral pan-JAK inhibitor, 5-10 mg twice daily. Researchers took lesional scalp punch biopsies and peripheral blood from people who were alopecia areata patients. Germline CDR1 is SEHNR and CDR2 is FQNEAQ (reference sequence). Trimming stripped 4 bases from V and 8 bases from J, with 14 bases between. The CDR3 loop spans 14 amino acids. It was cDNA, reverse transcribed from extracted RNA, that served as the sequencing template. The table came from immunoSEQ multiplex PCR; TCRdb's copy has only in-frame clones and leaves some out. The sample lists 270,000 or so clones; 58% were seen once. V usage is TRBV7-9 and J usage is TRBJ1-4; D is possibly TRBD1 (5 bases). The receptor was derived from a human donor with alopecia areata. The sample in question was CD4+ T cells sorted from blood, obtained at week 24, from a patient treated with tofacitinib. The CDR3 spells CASSSGEVGEKLFF. The CDR3 nucleotides are TGTGCCAGCAGCTCGGGGGAAGTAGGAGAAAAACTGTTTTTT.